Following are 22 T cell receptor beta chains from one sample sequenced in a study of blood T cell repertoires in COVID-19. Some clones are missing from TCRdb's copy, which holds only in-frame ones; the method was immunoSEQ multiplex PCR. The table lists under 45,000 clones, 85% of them singletons. The sequencing input was peripheral blood. The receptors shown here come from a human donor in a cohort sampled during active COVID-19.

The chain links TRBV4-3 to TRBJ1-5; no clear D. Trimming took 1 base from V and 5 from J, leaving 3 bases between them. This CDR3 spans 12 amino acids. Germline CDR1 reads LGHNA; CDR2 reads YSLEER. The CDR3 region has the DNA TGCGCCAGCAGCCAAGGAGATCAGCCCCAGCATTTT. Residues: CASSQGDQPQHF.

This chain uses TRBV5-4 with TRBJ1-4, with a possible D match to TRBD1 (6 bases). V was pared by 0 bases and J by 6 bases, with 9 bases between. Germline assignment: CDR1 SGHNT and CDR2 YYREEE (reference sequence). This CDR3 has 14 residues. This CDR3 is CASSLDRAYEKLFF. The DNA for the CDR3 is TGTGCCAGCAGCTTGGACAGGGCCTATGAAAAACTGTTTTTT.

V and J are TRBV7-2 and TRBJ2-3; 7 bases fit TRBD2. From germline, CDR1 is SGHTA and CDR2 FQGNSA. This CDR3 has 15 residues. V dropped 6 bases and J dropped 1; count of bases not matched to a gene: 7. The CDR3: CASSLGGTGTDTQYF. The CDR3 DNA reads as TGTGCCAGCAGTCTCGGGGGGACCGGCACAGATACGCAGTATTTT.

The CDR3 reads CASRKQGTDTQYF. CDR3 sequence (DNA): TGCGCCAGCAGAAAACAGGGCACAGATACGCAGTATTTT. This chain connects TRBV5-1 to TRBJ2-3; D perhaps matches TRBD1 (5 bases). The CDR3 has 13 residues. Trimming removed 5 bases from V and 1 base from J, with 8 bases in between. Germline CDR1 is SGHRS and CDR2 is YFSETQ.

By frequency in the sample, this clone is medium-sized. J is TRBJ2-1 and V is TRBV3-1 (or the pseudogene TRBV3-2); a possible D gene is TRBD2 (5 bases). CDR3 length: 14 residues. Germline V gene lookup returns CDR1 LGHDT and CDR2 YNNKEL (reference sequence). V dropped 4 bases and J dropped 8 bases, with 15 bases sitting between them. The CDR3 is CASSPRSGVDEQFF. In DNA form, the CDR3 reads TGTGCCAGCAGCCCACGTTCCGGGGTCGATGAGCAGTTCTTC.

The genes are TRBV7-2 and TRBJ2-3, with 10 bases fitting TRBD2. V trimming: 6 bases; J trimming: 1 base; junction bases outside the gene matches: 4. This CDR3 is 15 amino acids long. CDR1 and CDR2 (germline): SGHTA, FQGNSA. The CDR3 sequence is CASRASGGRTDTQYF. The DNA of the CDR3 is TGTGCCAGCAGAGCTAGCGGGGGCCGCACAGATACGCAGTATTTT.

The chain recombines TRBV7-9 with TRBJ2-1; possible D gene TRBD2, 6 bases. Germline assignment: CDR1 SEHNR and CDR2 FQNEAQ (reference sequence). The CDR3 has 14 amino acids. The V end lost 6 bases, the J end lost 1 base, and 10 bases lay between the germline ends. This chain's CDR3 is CASRTRESYNEQFF. CDR3 bases: TGTGCCAGCAGAACCCGGGAGTCCTACAATGAGCAGTTCTTC. Full variable domain (missing parts from reference TRBV7-9 and TRBJ2-1): DTGVSQNPRHKITKRGQNVTFRCDPISEHNRLYWYRQTLGQGPEFLTYFQNEAQLEKSRLLSDRFSAERPKGSFSTLEIQRTEQGDSAMYLCASRTRESYNEQFFGPGTRLTVL.

The J gene is TRBJ1-5, the V gene TRBV4-3; 12 bases fit TRBD1. The CDR3 is 17 residues long. Germline CDR1 is LGHNA and CDR2 is YSLEER. With V trimmed by 2 bases and J by 7 bases, 9 bases remained unmatched. CDR3 in amino acids: CASSQNGGTGGAQPQHF. The DNA of the CDR3 is TGCGCCAGCAGCCAAAATGGGGGGACAGGGGGCGCCCAGCCCCAGCATTTT.

The genes are TRBV27 and TRBJ1-5, with D possibly matching TRBD1 (5 bases). The CDR3 totals 13 residues. Germline-derived CDR1 and CDR2 are MNHEY and SMNVEV (reference sequence). V was pared by 3 bases and J by 7 bases, with 10 bases between. CDR3 sequence: CASSFQGRQPQHF. CDR3 DNA: TGTGCCAGCAGTTTTCAGGGAAGGCAGCCCCAGCATTTT.

This rearrangement joins TRBV11-2 to TRBJ1-4, with D tentatively TRBD1 (6 bases). The CDR3 covers 15 residues. V shed 5 bases and J shed 7 bases, with 17 bases lying between them. From germline, CDR1 is SGHAT and CDR2 FQNNGV. CDR3 DNA: TGTGCCAGCAGCAACGGACAGACAGTCTCTGAAAAACTGTTTTTT. This gives the protein CASSNGQTVSEKLFF.

The chain links TRBV29-1 to TRBJ1-1; 7 bases fit TRBD1. V gave up 4 bases and J gave up 9 bases; unmatched junction bases: 14. The CDR3 spans 14 residues. Germline loops: CDR1 SQVTM, CDR2 ANQGSEA. The CDR3 reads CSVARQGDMVKAFF. For the CDR3, the DNA is TGCAGCGTTGCTCGGCAGGGGGATATGGTTAAAGCTTTCTTT.

V and J are TRBV12-3 or TRBV12-4 and TRBJ2-2; weak D call: TRBD1 (5 bases). Trimming took off 8 bases at V and 3 bases at J, with 7 bases between the two ends. The CDR3 runs 12 residues. The CDR3 nucleotides are TGTGCCAGCTCAGGGCACACCGGGGAGCTGTTTTTT. Translating gives CASSGHTGELFF.

In this sample, this clone turned up once. The gene calls are TRBV5-1 and TRBJ2-1; the D gene is possibly TRBD1 (5 bases). Germline CDR1 SGHRS, CDR2 YFSETQ. The CDR3 contains 11 residues. V was cut by 2 bases and J by 10 bases, with 7 bases left in between. This chain's CDR3 is CASSLGVEQFF. The CDR3 DNA follows: TGCGCCAGCAGCTTAGGGGTGGAGCAGTTCTTC.

This chain connects TRBV6-2 or TRBV6-3 to TRBJ2-1, with D perhaps TRBD1 (6 bases). The germline V gene encodes CDR1 MNHEY and CDR2 SVGEGT. Deletions cut 2 bases from V and 9 bases from J, with 11 bases between. There are 13 residues in the CDR3. The CDR3 is CASSYQLGGEQFF. The CDR3 DNA reads as TGTGCCAGCAGTTACCAGCTAGGGGGTGAGCAGTTCTTC.

CDR3 in amino acids: CASSLVIGDYRGYTF. The CDR3 DNA follows: TGTGCCAGCAGCCTGGTGATTGGGGACTATCGGGGCTACACCTTC. The V gene is TRBV6-2 or TRBV6-3, the J gene TRBJ1-2; a possible D gene is TRBD1 (5 bases). The CDR3 contains 15 residues. Germline CDR1 is MNHEY and CDR2 is SVGEGT. The V end lost 6 bases, the J end lost 8 bases, and 22 bases lay between the germline ends.

CDR3 bases: TGTGCCAGCAGTTCCCGCGGACAGTCTAATGAAAAACTGTTTTTT. This codes for CASSSRGQSNEKLFF. V and J are TRBV6-5 and TRBJ1-4; a possible D gene is TRBD1 (6 bases). Per the germline V gene, CDR1 is MNHEY and CDR2 is SVGAGI. V shed 4 bases and J shed 3 bases, with 12 bases lying between them. The CDR3 is 15 residues long.

The chain employs TRBV6-5 and TRBJ2-1, with TRBD1 matching 7 bases. Unmatched junction bases numbered 15, after V lost 6 bases and J lost 10 bases. Germline V gene data show CDR1 as MNHEY and CDR2 as SVGAGI. This CDR3 spans 15 amino acids. The CDR3 spells CASRQGETGSWEQFF. CDR3 coding DNA: TGTGCCAGCAGGCAGGGGGAGACAGGGTCGTGGGAGCAGTTCTTC.

This clone was detected once. The chain has TRBV19 and TRBJ2-7, with D possibly TRBD1 on 5 matching bases. The germline CDR1 and CDR2 sequences are LNHDA and SQIVND (reference sequence). The CDR3 consists of 12 residues. With 5 bases removed from V and 6 bases from J, the gap between germline ends came to 11 bases. For the CDR3, the DNA is TGTGCCAGTAGTCTCCGACAGCGCGAGCAGTACTTC. As protein: CASSLRQREQYF.

The V and J genes are TRBV6-1 and TRBJ2-3, with D tentatively TRBD2 (7 bases). The germline V and J ends were trimmed by 3 bases and 4 bases, with 23 bases remaining between them. This CDR3 comprises 18 residues. Germline loops: CDR1 MNHNS, CDR2 SASEGT. In DNA form, the CDR3 reads TGTGCCAGCAGTGAGCTAGGGGGGAGCGGGGTAGCCGCAGATACGCAGTATTTT. This codes for CASSELGGSGVAADTQYF.

V usage is TRBV2 and J usage is TRBJ2-1; a possible D gene is TRBD2 (6 bases). Trimming left V 8 bases short and J 7 bases short, with 18 bases between. The germline V gene encodes CDR1 SNHLY and CDR2 FYNNEI. The CDR3 has 14 amino acids. The CDR3 loop is CASYGRLEGNEQFF. The CDR3 DNA is TGTGCCAGCTACGGTAGACTAGAGGGTAATGAGCAGTTCTTC.

V and J are TRBV15 and TRBJ1-6, with 8 positions matching TRBD1. CDR1 LNHNV and CDR2 YYDKDF come from the germline V gene (reference sequence). The J segment lost 8 bases and the V segment lost 1 base, leaving 1 base of the junction unmatched. CDR3 length equals 14 residues. The CDR3 coding sequence is TGTGCCACCAGCAGAGCAGGGGGCTATTCACCCCTCCACTTT. It is translated as CATSRAGGYSPLHF. The full variable domain, with the rest looked up from reference TRBV15 and TRBJ1-6, is DAMVIQNPRYQVTQFGKPVTLSCSQTLNHNVMYWYQQKSSQAPKLLFHYYDKDFNNEADTPDNFQSRRPNTSFCFLDIRSPGLGDTAMYLCATSRAGGYSPLHFGNGTRLTVT.

This clone was picked up one time. The V gene is TRBV28, the J gene TRBJ1-2; no firm D call. Trimming shortened V by 5 bases and J by 8 bases, and 18 bases separated the two germline ends. The germline V gene has CDR1 MDHEN and CDR2 SYDVKM. This CDR3 region has 14 residues. This CDR3 is CASSPSSGLKGYTF. For the CDR3, the DNA is TGTGCCAGCAGTCCCTCATCCGGACTGAAAGGCTACACCTTC.